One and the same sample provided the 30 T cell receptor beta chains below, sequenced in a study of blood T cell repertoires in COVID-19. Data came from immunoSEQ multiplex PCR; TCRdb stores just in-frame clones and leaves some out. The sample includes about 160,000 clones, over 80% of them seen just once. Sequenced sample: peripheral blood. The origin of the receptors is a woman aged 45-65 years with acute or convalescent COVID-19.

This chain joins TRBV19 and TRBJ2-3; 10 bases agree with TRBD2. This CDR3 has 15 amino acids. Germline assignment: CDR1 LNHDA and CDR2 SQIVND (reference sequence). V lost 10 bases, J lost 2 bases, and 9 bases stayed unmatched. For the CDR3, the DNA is TGTGCCACCTGCCCCAGCGGGAGGGCCACAGATACGCAGTATTTT. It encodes CATCPSGRATDTQYF. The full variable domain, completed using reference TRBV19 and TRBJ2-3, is DGGITQSPKYLFRKEGQNVTLSCEQNLNHDAMYWYRQDPGQGLRLIYYSQIVNDFQKGDIAEGYSVSREKKESFPLTVTSAQKNPTAFYLCATCPSGRATDTQYFGPGTRLTVL.

CDR3 sequence: CASSSQREGQSGYNEQFF. The CDR3 DNA reads TGTGCCAGCAGTTCCCAGCGGGAGGGCCAGTCAGGCTACAATGAGCAGTTCTTC. The rearrangement uses TRBV28 and TRBJ2-1; TRBD2 aligns across 10 bases. CDR3 size: 18 residues. J lost 3 bases, V lost 4 bases, and 12 bases had no gene match. The germline CDR1 and CDR2 sequences are MDHEN and SYDVKM.

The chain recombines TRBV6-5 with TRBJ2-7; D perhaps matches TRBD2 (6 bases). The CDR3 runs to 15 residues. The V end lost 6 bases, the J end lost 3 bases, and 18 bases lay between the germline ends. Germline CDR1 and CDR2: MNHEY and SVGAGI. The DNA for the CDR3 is TGTGCCAGCAGCCAACTGATAGGACTACTCTACGAGCAGTACTTC. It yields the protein CASSQLIGLLYEQYF.

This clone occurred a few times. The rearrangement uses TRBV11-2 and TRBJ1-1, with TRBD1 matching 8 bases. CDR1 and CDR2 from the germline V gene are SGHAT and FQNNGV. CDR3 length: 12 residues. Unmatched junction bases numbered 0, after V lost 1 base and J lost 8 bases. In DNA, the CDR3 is TGTGCCAGCAGCTTAGGGACAGGGGAAGCTTTCTTT. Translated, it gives CASSLGTGEAFF.

CDR3 sequence: CASSARRSGTTYGYTF. The CDR3 DNA reads TGTGCCAGTAGTGCGAGGCGGTCCGGGACAACCTATGGCTACACCTTC. The chain joins TRBV19 to TRBJ1-2; D is perhaps TRBD1 (6 bases). Germline V gene lookup returns CDR1 LNHDA and CDR2 SQIVND (reference sequence). V was trimmed by 5 bases and J by 4 bases, leaving 20 bases between them. CDR3 length: 16 residues.

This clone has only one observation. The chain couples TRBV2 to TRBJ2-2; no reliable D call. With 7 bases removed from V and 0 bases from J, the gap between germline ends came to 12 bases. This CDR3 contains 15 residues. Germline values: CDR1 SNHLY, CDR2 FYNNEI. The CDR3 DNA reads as TGTGCCAGCAAGCTCAGACAAGCGAACACCGGGGAGCTGTTTTTT. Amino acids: CASKLRQANTGELFF.

The CDR3 nucleotides read TGTGCCAGCAGTGATCTAGCGGGGGCCTACACAGATACGCAGTATTTT. As protein: CASSDLAGAYTDTQYF. J is TRBJ2-3 and V is TRBV9; 10 nucleotides match TRBD2. Trimming cost V 5 bases and J 2 bases; bases outside gene matches: 8. CDR1 SGDLS and CDR2 YYNGEE come from the germline V gene. CDR3 length equals 16 residues.

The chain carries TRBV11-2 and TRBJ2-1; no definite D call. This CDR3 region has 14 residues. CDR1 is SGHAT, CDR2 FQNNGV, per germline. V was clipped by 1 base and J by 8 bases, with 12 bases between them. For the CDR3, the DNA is TGTGCCAGCAGCTTAGTGGTTAAGCGCGATGAGCAGTTCTTC. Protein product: CASSLVVKRDEQFF.

CDR3 bases: TGTGCCAGCAGGGGCAGGTGGTCCGGGGAGCTGTTTTTT. This gives the protein CASRGRWSGELFF. V gene TRBV28 combines with J gene TRBJ2-2; no clear D gene. The CDR3 runs 13 residues. V lost 6 bases, J lost 6 bases, and 11 bases lay in between. The germline V gene encodes CDR1 MDHEN and CDR2 SYDVKM.

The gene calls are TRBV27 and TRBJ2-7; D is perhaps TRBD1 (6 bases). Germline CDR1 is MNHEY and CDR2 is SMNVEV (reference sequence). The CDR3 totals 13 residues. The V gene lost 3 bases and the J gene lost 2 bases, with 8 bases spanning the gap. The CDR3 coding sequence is TGTGCCAGCAGTTTCGGGACAACCTACGAGCAGTACTTC. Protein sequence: CASSFGTTYEQYF.

CDR3 amino acids: CASSIGPAGNEQFF. The CDR3, as DNA: TGTGCCAGTAGTATTGGACCCGCGGGAAATGAGCAGTTCTTC. The chain is built from TRBV19 and TRBJ2-1; the D gene is possibly TRBD2 (6 bases). Germline V gene data show CDR1 as LNHDA and CDR2 as SQIVND (reference sequence). This CDR3 spans 14 amino acids. V dropped 3 bases and J dropped 7 bases, with 13 bases sitting between them.

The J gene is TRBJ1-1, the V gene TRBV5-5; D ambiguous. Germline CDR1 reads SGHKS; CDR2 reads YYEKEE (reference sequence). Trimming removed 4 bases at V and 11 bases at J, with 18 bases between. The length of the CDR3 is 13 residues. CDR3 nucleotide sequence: TGTGCCAGCAGCCGACCACCTGACTGGTGGGCTTTCTTT. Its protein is CASSRPPDWWAFF. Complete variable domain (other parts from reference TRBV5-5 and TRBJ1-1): DAGVTQSPTHLIKTRGQQVTLRCSPISGHKSVSWYQQVLGQGPQFIFQYYEKEERGRGNFPDRFSARQFPNYSSELNVNALLLGDSALYLCASSRPPDWWAFFGQGTRLTVV.

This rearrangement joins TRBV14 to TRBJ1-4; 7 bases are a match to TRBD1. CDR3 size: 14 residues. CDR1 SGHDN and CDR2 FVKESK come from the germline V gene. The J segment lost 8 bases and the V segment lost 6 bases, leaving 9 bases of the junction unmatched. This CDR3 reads CASSPTGFAEKLFF. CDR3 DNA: TGTGCCAGCAGTCCGACAGGGTTTGCGGAAAAACTGTTTTTT.

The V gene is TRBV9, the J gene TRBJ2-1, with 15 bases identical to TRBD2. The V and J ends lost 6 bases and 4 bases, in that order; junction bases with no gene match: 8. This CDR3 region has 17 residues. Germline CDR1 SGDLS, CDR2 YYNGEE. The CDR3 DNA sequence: TGTGCCAGCAACTCCCTCGGGACTAGCGGGGGGTACAATGAGCAGTTCTTC. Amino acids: CASNSLGTSGGYNEQFF.

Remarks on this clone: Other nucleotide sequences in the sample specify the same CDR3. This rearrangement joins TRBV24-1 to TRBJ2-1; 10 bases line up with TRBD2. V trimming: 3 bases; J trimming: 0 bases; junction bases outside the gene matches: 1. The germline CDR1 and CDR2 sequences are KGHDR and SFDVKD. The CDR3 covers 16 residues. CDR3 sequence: CATSDPSGSSYNEQFF. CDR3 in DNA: TGTGCCACCAGTGATCCTAGCGGGAGCTCCTACAATGAGCAGTTCTTC.

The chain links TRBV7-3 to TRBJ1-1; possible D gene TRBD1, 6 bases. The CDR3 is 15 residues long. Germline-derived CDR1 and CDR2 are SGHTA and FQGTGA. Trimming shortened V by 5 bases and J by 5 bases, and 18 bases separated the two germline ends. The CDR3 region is CASSLQGIGSTEAFF. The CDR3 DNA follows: TGTGCCAGCAGCCTACAGGGAATCGGTAGTACTGAAGCTTTCTTT.

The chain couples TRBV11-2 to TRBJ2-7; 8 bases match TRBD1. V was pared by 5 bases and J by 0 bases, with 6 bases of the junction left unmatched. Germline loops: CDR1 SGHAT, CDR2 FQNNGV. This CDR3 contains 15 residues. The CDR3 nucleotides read TGTGCCAGCAGCGAAGGGACAGGCTTCTCCTACGAGCAGTACTTC. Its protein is CASSEGTGFSYEQYF.

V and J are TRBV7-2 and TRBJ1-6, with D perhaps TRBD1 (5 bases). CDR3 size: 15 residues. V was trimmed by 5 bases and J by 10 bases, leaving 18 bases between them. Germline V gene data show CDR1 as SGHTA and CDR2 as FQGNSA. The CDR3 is CASSPLSGGRSPLHF. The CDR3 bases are TGTGCCAGCAGCCCCCTATCGGGGGGTAGGTCACCCCTCCACTTT.

This CDR3 is CASSERDVGAVSVEQYF. For the CDR3, the DNA is TGTGCCAGCAGTGAACGAGATGTGGGGGCTGTTTCTGTGGAGCAGTACTTC. The chain has TRBV6-1 and TRBJ2-7; tentative D call: TRBD1 (6 bases). The CDR3 contains 17 residues. Per the germline V gene, CDR1 is MNHNS and CDR2 is SASEGT. Trimming pared 2 bases from V and 7 bases from J, leaving 24 bases between.

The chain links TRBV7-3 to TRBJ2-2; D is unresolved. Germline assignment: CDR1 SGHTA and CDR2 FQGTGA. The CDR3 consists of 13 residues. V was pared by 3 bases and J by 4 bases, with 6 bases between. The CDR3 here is CASSLMSTGELFF. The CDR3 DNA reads TGTGCCAGCAGCTTGATGAGCACCGGGGAGCTGTTTTTT.

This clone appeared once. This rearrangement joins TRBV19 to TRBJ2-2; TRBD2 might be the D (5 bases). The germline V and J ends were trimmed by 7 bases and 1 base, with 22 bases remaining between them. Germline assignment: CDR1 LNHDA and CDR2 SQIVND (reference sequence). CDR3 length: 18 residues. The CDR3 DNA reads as TGTGCCAGTAAATCCGAGGGCAGATGGGAGTTGAACACCGGGGAGCTGTTTTTT. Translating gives CASKSEGRWELNTGELFF.

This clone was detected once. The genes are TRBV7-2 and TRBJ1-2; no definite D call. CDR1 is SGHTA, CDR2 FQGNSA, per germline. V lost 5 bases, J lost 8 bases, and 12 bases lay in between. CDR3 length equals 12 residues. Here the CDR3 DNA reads TGTGCCAGCAGCCCAGAGGTTTTAGGCTACACCTTC. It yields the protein CASSPEVLGYTF.

The CDR3 DNA is TGTGCCAGCAGAAGGCGGGAGTCGGCCGGGGAGCTGTTTTTT. The encoded protein is CASRRRESAGELFF. The chain uses TRBV2 and TRBJ2-2; 7 bases line up with TRBD2. Germline CDR1 is SNHLY and CDR2 is FYNNEI. Unmatched junction bases numbered 7, after V lost 6 bases and J lost 6 bases. The CDR3 is 14 residues long.

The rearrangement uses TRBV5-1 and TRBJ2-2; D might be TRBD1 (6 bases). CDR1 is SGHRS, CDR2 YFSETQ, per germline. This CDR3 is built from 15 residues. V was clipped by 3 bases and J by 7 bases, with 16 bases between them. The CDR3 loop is CASSSYRDWGGELFF. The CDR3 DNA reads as TGCGCCAGCAGCTCCTACAGGGATTGGGGCGGGGAGCTGTTTTTT.

The CDR3 nucleotides are TGTGCCAGCAGTGGCGCTAGCGGGGCTTACAATGAGCAGTTCTTC. Amino acids: CASSGASGAYNEQFF. The V call is TRBV6-4, the J call TRBJ2-1; 9 bases line up with TRBD2. Germline V gives CDR1 MRHNA, CDR2 SNTAGT. V lost 4 bases, J lost 4 bases, and 5 bases stayed unmatched. The CDR3 contains 15 residues.

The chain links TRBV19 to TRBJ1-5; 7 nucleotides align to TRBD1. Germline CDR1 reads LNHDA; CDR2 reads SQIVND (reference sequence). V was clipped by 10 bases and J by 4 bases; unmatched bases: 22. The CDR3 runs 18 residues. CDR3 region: CANEAHRGLESSNQPQHF. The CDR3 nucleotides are TGTGCCAATGAAGCGCACAGGGGCCTCGAAAGTTCGAATCAGCCCCAGCATTTT.

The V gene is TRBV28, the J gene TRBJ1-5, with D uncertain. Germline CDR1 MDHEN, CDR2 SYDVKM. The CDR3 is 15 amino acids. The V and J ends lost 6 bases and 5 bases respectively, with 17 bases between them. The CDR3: CASRPGREGYQPQHF. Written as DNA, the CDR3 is TGTGCCAGCAGGCCTGGACGGGAGGGCTATCAGCCCCAGCATTTT. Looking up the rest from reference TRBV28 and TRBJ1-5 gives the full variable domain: DVKVTQSSRYLVKRTGEKVFLECVQDMDHENMFWYRQDPGLGLRLIYFSYDVKMKEKGDIPEGYSVSREKKERFSLILESASTNQTSMYLCASRPGREGYQPQHFGDGTRLSIL.

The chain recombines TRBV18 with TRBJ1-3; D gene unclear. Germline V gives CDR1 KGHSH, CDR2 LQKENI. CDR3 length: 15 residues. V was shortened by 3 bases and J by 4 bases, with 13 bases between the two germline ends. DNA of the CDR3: TGTGCCAGCTCACCTCCGTTAAACAGCGGAAACACCATATATTTT. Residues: CASSPPLNSGNTIYF.

The CDR3 region has the DNA TGTGCCAGCAGTTACTCCGGGACTTATAATTCACCCCTCCACTTT. As protein: CASSYSGTYNSPLHF. The chain has TRBV6-5 and TRBJ1-6, with D possibly being TRBD1 (5 bases). The CDR3 runs to 15 residues. Between the trimmed V and J ends, which lost 0 bases and 4 bases, there was a span of 7 bases. From germline, CDR1 is MNHEY and CDR2 SVGAGI.

Here the CDR3 reads CASSPTGLRNTIYF. CDR3 DNA: TGTGCCAGCAGCCCGACAGGGCTCAGAAACACCATATATTTT. The chain uses TRBV7-2 and TRBJ1-3, with TRBD1 identical over 7 bases. In germline, CDR1 is SGHTA, CDR2 FQGNSA. The CDR3 is 14 residues long. V shed 5 bases and J 5 bases; nucleotides not matched to a gene: 6.